The 20 T cell receptor beta chains presented below share a single source sample, sequenced in a study of lymphopenia after photon versus proton radiotherapy. The table came from immunoSEQ multiplex PCR; TCRdb's copy has only in-frame clones and leaves some out. The data show about 70,000 clones, about 90% seen once. Material: peripheral blood, obtained from a patient treated with photon-based radiotherapy. Receptors originate from a woman in her forties with cholangiocarcinoma.

V usage is TRBV30 and J usage is TRBJ2-3, with TRBD1 as a possible D gene (5 bases). Per the germline V gene, CDR1 is GTSNPN and CDR2 is SVGIG (reference sequence). There are 13 residues in the CDR3. V was pared by 3 bases and J by 5 bases, with 12 bases between. The CDR3 region has the DNA TGTGCCTGGAGCAGGGTCCATCAAGATACGCAGTATTTT. It is translated as CAWSRVHQDTQYF.

The gene calls are TRBV19 and TRBJ1-1; a weak D match, TRBD1 (5 bases). The germline V gene has CDR1 LNHDA and CDR2 SQIVND (reference sequence). V was clipped by 2 bases and J by 6 bases, with 13 bases between them. The CDR3 runs to 14 residues. The CDR3 nucleotides are TGTGCCAGTAGTATATCGGGGCGAGTAGCTGAAGCTTTCTTT. Encoded protein: CASSISGRVAEAFF.

The chain is built from TRBV2 and TRBJ1-3; D unclear. Per the germline V gene, CDR1 is SNHLY and CDR2 is FYNNEI. V lost 4 bases and J lost 4, with 14 bases in between. The CDR3 is 15 amino acids. CDR3 amino acids: CASSGTGNRGNTIYF. For the CDR3, the DNA is TGTGCCAGCAGTGGGACTGGTAATAGAGGAAACACCATATATTTT.

The chain is built from TRBV30 and TRBJ2-1; 10 bases line up with TRBD1. Germline loops: CDR1 GTSNPN, CDR2 SVGIG (reference sequence). With 7 bases clipped from V and 8 bases from J, the junction kept 2 bases outside the gene matches. The CDR3 sequence is 11 residues long. The CDR3 spells CALGTGDEQFF. As DNA, the CDR3 is TGTGCCTTAGGGACAGGGGATGAGCAGTTCTTC.

The V and J genes are TRBV10-3 and TRBJ2-3, with D perhaps TRBD2 (6 bases). CDR3 length: 13 amino acids. Germline V lookup: CDR1 ENHRY, CDR2 SYGVKD. Trimming shortened V by 6 bases and J by 6 bases, and 13 bases separated the two germline ends. The CDR3 loop reads CAISPSGLDTQYF. The CDR3 region has the DNA TGTGCCATCAGCCCCAGCGGGCTCGATACGCAGTATTTT.

This clone showed up just a few times. The chain uses TRBV19 and TRBJ1-5; tentative D call: TRBD1 (6 bases). The V and J ends lost 4 bases and 5 bases respectively, with 12 bases between them. CDR1 is LNHDA, CDR2 SQIVND, per germline (reference sequence). This CDR3 has 14 amino acids. As DNA, the CDR3 is TGTGCCAGTAGTACGGAGGGGGGGGATCAGCCCCAGCATTTT. Translating gives CASSTEGGDQPQHF.

This clone was found a few times. The CDR3 DNA sequence: TGTGCCAGCAGCGTAGGGGTGGTCGGTCAGCCCCAGCATTTT. Its protein is CASSVGVVGQPQHF. V usage is TRBV9 and J usage is TRBJ1-5; D is undetermined. Germline CDR1 and CDR2: SGDLS and YYNGEE. Trimming removed 0 bases from V and 6 bases from J, with 10 bases in between. This CDR3 has 14 amino acids.

This clone is a singleton in its sample. The chain carries TRBV28 and TRBJ1-2; 9 bases line up with TRBD1. This CDR3 region has 15 residues. J lost 7 bases, V lost 2 bases, and 8 bases had no gene match. CDR1 is MDHEN, CDR2 SYDVKM, per germline. CDR3 DNA sequence: TGTGCCAGCAGTTTAAGTGGGACAGGGCTTGTTGGCTACACCTTC. It is translated as CASSLSGTGLVGYTF.

The chain carries TRBV30 and TRBJ2-1; TRBD2 matches at 10 bases. The CDR3 covers 14 residues. Germline loops: CDR1 GTSNPN, CDR2 SVGIG (reference sequence). V shed 7 bases and J 0 bases; nucleotides not matched to a gene: 3. CDR3 sequence reads: CALTSGVSYNEQFF. In DNA form, the CDR3 reads TGTGCCTTAACTAGCGGGGTCTCCTACAATGAGCAGTTCTTC.

In this sample, this clone turned up once. V and J are TRBV5-5 and TRBJ2-6, with D possibly TRBD2 on 5 matching bases. V gave up 4 bases and J gave up 0 bases, with 14 bases separating them. This CDR3 comprises 17 residues. CDR1 is SGHKS and CDR2 is YYEKEE in the germline V gene (reference sequence). CDR3 sequence: CASSPYGVPSGANVLTF. Written as DNA, the CDR3 is TGTGCCAGCAGCCCCTACGGGGTCCCCTCTGGGGCCAACGTCCTGACTTTC.

The V gene is TRBV7-6, the J gene TRBJ1-1; no reliable D call. The CDR3 totals 12 residues. Germline values: CDR1 SGHVS, CDR2 FNYEAQ. V was cut by 7 bases and J by 1 base, with 7 bases left in between. CDR3 sequence reads: CASKMWNTEAFF. CDR3 bases: TGTGCCAGCAAGATGTGGAACACTGAAGCTTTCTTT.

The V and J genes are TRBV19 and TRBJ2-7, with D hard to call. Trimming took off 5 bases at V and 7 bases at J, with 9 bases between the two ends. This CDR3 comprises 11 residues. Germline lookup yields CDR1 LNHDA and CDR2 SQIVND (reference sequence). This chain's CDR3 is CASSFYGEQYF. Written as DNA, the CDR3 is TGTGCCAGTAGTTTTTACGGGGAGCAGTACTTC.

This sequence joins TRBV19 and TRBJ2-1; D not certain. The CDR3 length is 12 residues. Trimming shortened V by 1 base and J by 9 bases, and 7 bases separated the two germline ends. In germline, CDR1 is LNHDA, CDR2 SQIVND (reference sequence). The CDR3 DNA sequence: TGTGCCAGTAGTATAGGTCAGTTTGAGCAGTTCTTC. It yields the protein CASSIGQFEQFF.

CDR3 residues: CASAGQESNQPQHF. The CDR3 DNA follows: TGTGCCAGCGCCGGACAGGAGAGCAATCAGCCCCAGCATTTT. The chain links TRBV2 to TRBJ1-5; TRBD1 agrees at 7 bases. Germline CDR1 is SNHLY and CDR2 is FYNNEI. V gave up 8 bases and J gave up 1 base; unmatched junction bases: 5. The CDR3 covers 14 residues. Filled out from reference TRBV2 and TRBJ1-5, the complete variable domain reads EPEVTQTPSHQVTQMGQEVILRCVPISNHLYFYWYRQILGQKVEFLVSFYNNEISEKSEIFDDQFSVERPDGSNFTLKIRSTKLEDSAMYFCASAGQESNQPQHFGDGTRLSIL.

This sequence joins TRBV5-1 and TRBJ2-1; D assignment may be TRBD1 or TRBD2 (6 bases each). This CDR3 region has 20 residues. Germline V gene data show CDR1 as SGHRS and CDR2 as YFSETQ. With 4 bases removed from V and 8 bases from J, the gap between germline ends came to 34 bases. The CDR3 spells CASSLRWGSLASARGDEQFF. Written as DNA, the CDR3 is TGCGCCAGCAGCCTGAGGTGGGGATCCTTAGCTTCGGCAAGGGGGGATGAGCAGTTCTTC.

Worth noting for this clone: Germline is not matched at one junction end, which may reflect a read error. The chain links TRBV7-7 to TRBJ2-5; D is undetermined. The CDR3 is made up of 13 amino acids. Looked up from germline, CDR1 is SSHAT and CDR2 is FNYEAQ (reference sequence). The CDR3, as DNA: TGTGCTAGCAGTCACAATCTTAAAGAGACCCAGTACTTC. Its translation is CASSHNLKETQYF.

V gene TRBV7-8 combines with J gene TRBJ2-1, with D possibly TRBD2 on 6 matching bases. V was clipped by 1 base and J by 7 bases, with 20 bases between them. CDR1 is SGHVS and CDR2 is FQNEAQ in the germline V gene. The CDR3 length is 17 residues. Here the CDR3 DNA reads TGTGCCAGCAGCTTAGTTGTGGTTGATCCAGGGAGGAATGAGCAGTTCTTC. As protein: CASSLVVVDPGRNEQFF.

This chain joins TRBV19 and TRBJ2-7, with TRBD2 matching 7 bases. The germline CDR1 and CDR2 sequences are LNHDA and SQIVND (reference sequence). The junction had 5 bases not matched to a gene; V was cut back by 6 bases and J by 0 bases. The CDR3 covers 14 residues. CDR3 bases: TGTGCCAGTAGGGGAGGGGACGGCTCCTACGAGCAGTACTTC. Protein sequence: CASRGGDGSYEQYF. Full variable domain (missing parts from reference TRBV19 and TRBJ2-7): DGGITQSPKYLFRKEGQNVTLSCEQNLNHDAMYWYRQDPGQGLRLIYYSQIVNDFQKGDIAEGYSVSREKKESFPLTVTSAQKNPTAFYLCASRGGDGSYEQYFGPGTRLTVT.

The chain's CDR3 is CASSFSVAENEKLFF. In DNA form, the CDR3 reads TGTGCCAGCAGCTTTTCGGTCGCTGAGAATGAAAAACTGTTTTTT. The genes are TRBV5-4 and TRBJ1-4; no clear D. CDR3 size: 15 residues. The V end was cut by 2 bases, the J end by 5 bases, with 13 bases between. Germline CDR1 SGHNT, CDR2 YYREEE (reference sequence).

The V and J genes are TRBV19 and TRBJ1-1; D is unresolved. The germline V gene encodes CDR1 LNHDA and CDR2 SQIVND (reference sequence). This CDR3 is 15 amino acids long. Trimming removed 3 bases at V and 1 base at J, with 12 bases between. CDR3 coding DNA: TGTGCCAGTAGTATTTTTAATCGACGGAACACTGAAGCTTTCTTT. It is translated as CASSIFNRRNTEAFF.